Presented here are 32 T cell receptor beta chains from one specimen sequenced in a study of T cells after yellow fever vaccination. TCRdb fed the 5' RACE reads into MiXCR, producing one record per CDR3 protein. The sample records about 550,000 distinct CDR3 sequences, under 25% being singletons. The sequencing here drew on PBMCs, taken 15 days after the yellow fever booster vaccination. The receptor set was obtained from a man younger than 45 who received the YFV17D yellow fever vaccine.

The rearrangement uses TRBV7-2 and TRBJ2-7; 7 nucleotides match TRBD2. Germline V lookup: CDR1 SGHTA, CDR2 FQGNSA. The CDR3 consists of 15 residues. The ends lost 3 bases at V and 4 bases at J; junction bases unmatched: 9. The CDR3 DNA follows: TGTGCCAGCAGCTTTAGGGCTAGCGGAGATTACGAGCAGTACTTC. Translation: CASSFRASGDYEQYF. The variable domain in full, with the rest retrieved from reference TRBV7-2 and TRBJ2-7, is GAGVSQSPSNKVTEKGKDVELRCDPISGHTALYWYRQSLGQGLEFLIYFQGNSAPDKSGLPSDRFSAERTGGSVSTLTIQRTQQEDSAVYLCASSFRASGDYEQYFGPGTRLTVT.

This clonotype was recorded a few times. The gene calls are TRBV18 and TRBJ1-1; D ambiguous. The CDR3 runs 13 residues. From germline, CDR1 is KGHSH and CDR2 LQKENI. Deletions cut 6 bases from V and 1 base from J, with 9 bases between. CDR3 nucleotides: TGTGCCAGCTCCGCCAACAAGAACACTGAAGCTTTCTTT. Protein product: CASSANKNTEAFF. Complete variable domain (other parts from reference TRBV18 and TRBJ1-1): NAGVMQNPRHLVRRRGQEARLRCSPMKGHSHVYWYRQLPEEGLKFMVYLQKENIIDESGMPKERFSAEFPKEGPSILRIQQVVRGDSAAYFCASSANKNTEAFFGQGTRLTVV.

The chain employs TRBV5-1 and TRBJ1-5; a weak D match, TRBD1 (5 bases). Germline V gives CDR1 SGHRS, CDR2 YFSETQ. V was cut by 0 bases and J by 8 bases, with 12 bases left in between. The CDR3 runs 14 residues. CDR3 DNA sequence: TGCGCCAGCAGCTTGGGTCAGGGCGTTGAGCCCCAGCATTTT. Translated, it gives CASSLGQGVEPQHF.

This clonotype was found a few times. The chain joins TRBV7-2 to TRBJ2-1; D may match TRBD1 or TRBD2 (5 bases each). This CDR3 is built from 13 residues. The germline V gene encodes CDR1 SGHTA and CDR2 FQGNSA. V lost 2 bases to trimming and J lost 7 bases, with 9 bases between them. The CDR3 sequence is CASSLWGLNEQFF. The CDR3 DNA is TGTGCCAGCAGCTTATGGGGGTTAAATGAGCAGTTCTTC.

Only a few counts were recorded for this clonotype. V usage is TRBV28 and J usage is TRBJ2-3; unclear D gene. Deletions cut 8 bases from V and 3 bases from J, with 9 bases between. Looked up from germline, CDR1 is MDHEN and CDR2 is SYDVKM. CDR3 length equals 12 residues. DNA for the CDR3: TGTGCCAGCGGGGTTACAACAGATACGCAGTATTTT. Translation gives CASGVTTDTQYF.

The chain carries TRBV28 and TRBJ2-3, with 8 positions matching TRBD2. Germline lookup yields CDR1 MDHEN and CDR2 SYDVKM. V lost 5 bases, J lost 5 bases, and 12 bases stayed unmatched. The CDR3 covers 16 residues. DNA of the CDR3: TGTGCCAGCAGTAAAATCGGGTCGGGAGGGCAAGATACGCAGTATTTT. Its protein product is CASSKIGSGGQDTQYF.

The chain is built from TRBV7-6 and TRBJ1-2; D might be TRBD1 (6 bases). Germline V gene sequence: CDR1 SGHVS, CDR2 FNYEAQ. Trimming stripped 5 bases from V and 1 base from J, with 8 bases between. CDR3 length equals 13 residues. CDR3 in DNA: TGTGCCAGCAGCGCGGACAGTAACTATGGCTACACCTTC. This sequence encodes CASSADSNYGYTF.

V is TRBV20-1 and J is TRBJ2-3; D is undetermined. The CDR3 is made up of 16 amino acids. The V end was cut by 3 bases, the J end by 0 bases, with 16 bases between. The V gene's germline CDR1 is DFQATT and CDR2 SNEGSKA (reference sequence). The chain's CDR3 is CSASLDPRPSTDTQYF. The CDR3, as DNA: TGCAGTGCTAGCCTTGATCCTCGGCCCAGCACAGATACGCAGTATTTT.

The sample holds a few counts of this clonotype. The chain couples TRBV11-2 to TRBJ2-7; D is unresolved. The CDR3 totals 16 residues. Germline CDR1 is SGHAT and CDR2 is FQNNGV. The germline V and J ends were trimmed by 4 bases and 0 bases, with 16 bases remaining between them. Written as DNA, the CDR3 is TGTGCCAGCAGCTCCACCTTGCGCAAGAGCTCCTACGAGCAGTACTTC. Protein: CASSSTLRKSSYEQYF.

This clonotype has ten or more counts. This chain uses TRBV7-6 with TRBJ2-7; 8 bases map to TRBD1. This CDR3 contains 14 residues. Trimming at V came to 1 base and at J to 3 bases, leaving 2 bases not matched to a gene. Germline CDR1 is SGHVS and CDR2 is FNYEAQ. CDR3 sequence (DNA): TGTGCCAGCAGCTTAGACGACAGGGGCTACGAGCAGTACTTC. Its protein is CASSLDDRGYEQYF. The full variable domain, in which reference TRBV7-6 and TRBJ2-7 provide the parts outside the CDR3, is GAGVSQSPRYKVTKRGQDVALRCDPISGHVSLYWYRQALGQGPEFLTYFNYEAQQDKSGLPNDRFSAERPEGSISTLTIQRTEQRDSAMYRCASSLDDRGYEQYFGPGTRLTVT.

This chain connects TRBV20-1 to TRBJ2-3, with 7 positions matching TRBD2. Looked up from germline, CDR1 is DFQATT and CDR2 is SNEGSKA (reference sequence). This CDR3 is built from 14 residues. J was trimmed by 1 base and V by 4 bases; bases with no gene match: 5. The CDR3 DNA reads as TGCAGTGCTACCGCGGGAGCTGGCACAGATACGCAGTATTTT. Translating it yields CSATAGAGTDTQYF.

This clonotype was counted only a few times. The chain uses TRBV18 and TRBJ2-5, with TRBD1 identical over 7 bases. The CDR3 is 13 residues long. CDR1 and CDR2 (germline): KGHSH, LQKENI. J lost 5 bases, V lost 6 bases, and 6 bases had no gene match. CDR3 in amino acids: CASSKGTAETQYF. The CDR3 DNA reads TGTGCCAGCTCGAAAGGGACAGCCGAGACCCAGTACTTC.

V and J are TRBV18 and TRBJ2-3, with TRBD2 as a possible D gene (6 bases). The germline gives CDR1 KGHSH, CDR2 LQKENI. The V gene lost 1 base and the J gene lost 2 bases, with 13 bases spanning the gap. The CDR3 extends over 16 amino acids. CDR3 nucleotide sequence: TGTGCCAGCTCACCACGTAGGGGAGGAATCACAGATACGCAGTATTTT. Its protein is CASSPRRGGITDTQYF.

This clonotype was detected a few times. The rearrangement uses TRBV19 and TRBJ2-7; 12 nucleotides match TRBD2. The CDR3 is 14 residues long. After removal of 6 bases from V and 3 bases from J, the junction contained 3 bases not matched to a gene. In germline, CDR1 is LNHDA, CDR2 SQIVND (reference sequence). CDR3 protein: CASRPTSGSYEQYF. DNA for the CDR3: TGTGCCAGTAGACCGACTAGCGGGAGCTACGAGCAGTACTTC.

The rearrangement links TRBV5-1 to TRBJ2-3, with 8 bases lining up with TRBD1. With 2 bases clipped from V and 4 bases from J, the junction kept 9 bases outside the gene matches. Germline values: CDR1 SGHRS, CDR2 YFSETQ. The CDR3 has 16 amino acids. CDR3 sequence: CASSLVGTGTPDTQYF. As DNA, the CDR3 is TGCGCCAGCAGCTTAGTTGGGACAGGCACCCCAGATACGCAGTATTTT.

V gene TRBV6-5 combines with J gene TRBJ2-7; no reliable D call. This CDR3 has 15 residues. V was trimmed by 2 bases and J by 2 bases, leaving 13 bases between them. CDR1 is MNHEY and CDR2 is SVGAGI in the germline V gene. The DNA of the CDR3 is TGTGCCAGCAGTTACGATAGGGATCTAGCCTACGAGCAGTACTTC. It yields the protein CASSYDRDLAYEQYF.

The chain couples TRBV5-4 to TRBJ2-3; perhaps TRBD2 as D (5 bases). This CDR3 region has 16 residues. CDR1 is SGHNT, CDR2 YYREEE, per germline (reference sequence). Trimming took 1 base from V and 2 from J, leaving 14 bases between them. CDR3 sequence reads: CASSLLRDPNTDTQYF. The CDR3 nucleotides read TGTGCCAGCAGCTTGCTCCGGGATCCCAACACAGATACGCAGTATTTT.

This clonotype was picked up a small number of times. This rearrangement joins TRBV5-5 to TRBJ2-3, with a possible D match to TRBD2 (5 bases). This CDR3 has 15 amino acids. V lost 0 bases and J lost 2, with 10 bases in between. From germline, CDR1 is SGHKS and CDR2 YYEKEE (reference sequence). The CDR3 here is CASSLAWRVTDTQYF. The CDR3, as DNA: TGTGCCAGCAGCTTGGCTTGGCGGGTCACAGATACGCAGTATTTT. The variable domain in full, with the rest retrieved from reference TRBV5-5 and TRBJ2-3, is DAGVTQSPTHLIKTRGQQVTLRCSPISGHKSVSWYQQVLGQGPQFIFQYYEKEERGRGNFPDRFSARQFPNYSSELNVNALLLGDSALYLCASSLAWRVTDTQYFGPGTRLTVL.

V gene TRBV12-3 or TRBV12-4 combines with J gene TRBJ2-4; D might be TRBD2 (6 bases). The CDR3 consists of 13 residues. Trimming stripped 5 bases from V and 4 bases from J, with 9 bases between. CDR3 sequence reads: CASSAEGKNIQYF. For the CDR3, the DNA is TGTGCCAGCAGTGCGGAGGGGAAAAACATTCAGTACTTC.

There are a few counts of this clonotype. The V call is TRBV18, the J call TRBJ2-1, with D perhaps TRBD2 (5 bases). CDR3 length: 17 amino acids. Germline V gene lookup returns CDR1 KGHSH and CDR2 LQKENI. V was cut by 0 bases and J by 4 bases, with 16 bases left in between. The CDR3 spells CASSPPNIGNTYNEQFF. DNA for the CDR3: TGTGCCAGCTCACCACCGAATATCGGGAACACATACAATGAGCAGTTCTTC.

V gene TRBV19 combines with J gene TRBJ2-1; weak D call: TRBD2 (6 bases). The V end was cut by 4 bases, the J end by 0 bases, with 13 bases between. CDR1 and CDR2 (germline): LNHDA, SQIVND (reference sequence). CDR3 length: 16 amino acids. This chain's CDR3 is CASSTFQGGSYNEQFF. DNA of the CDR3: TGTGCCAGTAGTACCTTCCAGGGAGGCTCCTACAATGAGCAGTTCTTC.

The chain joins TRBV20-1 to TRBJ1-4, with 9 bases aligning to TRBD1. The trim removed 5 bases at V and 3 bases at J, leaving 7 bases unmatched. There are 15 residues in the CDR3. The germline CDR1 and CDR2 sequences are DFQATT and SNEGSKA (reference sequence). The CDR3 DNA reads TGCAGTGCTGCACGGACAGGGGCGGCTAATGAAAAACTGTTTTTT. Translating gives CSAARTGAANEKLFF.

Details on this clonotype: One end of the junction is discordant with germline, which a read error may explain. The genes are TRBV6-1 and TRBJ1-3; perhaps TRBD1 as D (6 bases). This CDR3 region has 15 residues. Germline values: CDR1 MNHNS, CDR2 SASEGT. The CDR3 nucleotides are TGTGCCAGCAGTGAGGGGACAAGGCCCGGAAACACCACATATTTT. Translating it yields CASSEGTRPGNTTYF.

The sample holds a few counts of this clonotype. This chain links TRBV12-3 or TRBV12-4 with TRBJ2-7; D is possibly TRBD2 (6 bases). Trimming removed 1 base at V and 6 bases at J, with 13 bases between. The CDR3 is 14 amino acids. CDR3 DNA sequence: TGTGCCAGCAGTTTAGGGTCGGGAGACCGCGAGCAGTACTTC. Its protein is CASSLGSGDREQYF.

Only a few counts were recorded for this clonotype. The chain is built from TRBV7-9 and TRBJ2-5; 12 bases agree with TRBD2. CDR3 length: 16 residues. V trimming: 4 bases; J trimming: 4 bases; junction bases outside the gene matches: 7. From germline, CDR1 is SEHNR and CDR2 FQNEAQ (reference sequence). The CDR3 region is CASSSGLAGGRETQYF. The CDR3 coding sequence is TGTGCCAGCAGCTCGGGACTAGCGGGCGGAAGAGAGACCCAGTACTTC.

The chain couples TRBV12-3 or TRBV12-4 to TRBJ2-7, with D unclear. V was cut by 3 bases and J by 5 bases, with 17 bases left in between. This CDR3 spans 15 amino acids. CDR3 protein: CASSLSPTASNEQYF. DNA for the CDR3: TGTGCCAGCAGTTTGAGCCCGACGGCAAGCAACGAGCAGTACTTC.

The V call is TRBV29-1, the J call TRBJ2-7; D is ambiguous. The ends were cut back, 5 bases at V and 5 bases at J, with 10 bases in the middle. Per germline, CDR1 SQVTM and CDR2 ANQGSEA. The CDR3 is 11 residues long. This chain's CDR3 is CSVFYVNEQYF. The DNA for the CDR3 is TGCAGCGTTTTTTACGTGAACGAGCAGTACTTC.

The chain uses TRBV20-1 and TRBJ2-1, with 8 bases lining up with TRBD2. Per the germline V gene, CDR1 is DFQATT and CDR2 is SNEGSKA (reference sequence). J gave up 6 bases and V 0 bases, and 7 bases lay outside the gene matches. This CDR3 has 15 residues. CDR3: CSAREGGRPVNEQFF. The CDR3 DNA follows: TGCAGTGCTAGAGAAGGCGGGAGGCCCGTCAATGAGCAGTTCTTC.

The gene calls are TRBV12-3 or TRBV12-4 and TRBJ2-3; D is uncertain. The CDR3 is 14 residues long. Trimming stripped 6 bases from V and 2 bases from J, with 12 bases between. The CDR3 DNA sequence: TGTGCCAGCAGCCAAGGTGCCACCACAGATACGCAGTATTTT. Translation: CASSQGATTDTQYF.

This clonotype was detected only a few times. CDR3 in amino acids: CASRPTAGADTQYF. DNA of the CDR3: TGTGCCAGCAGACCAACAGCGGGAGCAGATACGCAGTATTTT. The chain couples TRBV12-3 or TRBV12-4 to TRBJ2-3; 8 bases fit TRBD2. The trim removed 6 bases at V and 4 bases at J, leaving 6 bases unmatched. There are 14 residues in the CDR3.

In its sample, this clonotype was seen a few times. The V call is TRBV7-2, the J call TRBJ1-5; D gene unclear. Germline-derived CDR1 and CDR2 are SGHTA and FQGNSA. Trimming took off 1 base at V and 0 bases at J, with 10 bases between the two ends. This CDR3 has 16 amino acids. Here the CDR3 DNA reads TGTGCCAGCAGCTTAGTAAAATACTCTAGCAATCAGCCCCAGCATTTT. Protein: CASSLVKYSSNQPQHF.

The CDR3 nucleotides read TGTGCCAGCAGTAGGGATAGCGCGGGGAGCACAGATACGCAGTATTTT. Its protein is CASSRDSAGSTDTQYF. The V and J genes are TRBV5-4 and TRBJ2-3, with D possibly being TRBD2 (6 bases). Germline values: CDR1 SGHNT, CDR2 YYREEE (reference sequence). The length of the CDR3 is 16 residues. V was trimmed by 5 bases and J by 0 bases, leaving 16 bases between them.